This T cell receptor beta chain was observed in a study of technical replicates of blood from a handful of donors. J gave up 5 bases and V 10 bases, and 7 bases lay outside the gene matches. The CDR3 runs to 13 residues. CDR1 is LNHDA, CDR2 SQIVND, per germline (reference sequence). Repertoires were generated with immunoSEQ multiplex PCR, while TCRdb's copy carries only in-frame clones and drops some. The data hold 15,000 or so clones, with 85% to 90% observed a single time. This chain connects TRBV19 to TRBJ2-1, with TRBD2 matching 8 bases. The source material was PBMCs. The TCR comes from a human donor in good health. The DNA for the CDR3 is TGTGCCATCCCCGGGAGGGACGACAATGAGCAGTTCTTC. It encodes CAIPGRDDNEQFF.